The present entry profiles one T cell receptor beta chain with its context. The data were taken from a study of CD4 and CD8 cells across lung adenocarcinoma regions. MiXCR, run by TCRdb on the PCR reads, gives a single entry per CDR3 protein. The table has 2,000 to 2,500 distinct CDR3 sequences, around 67% seen once. Germline V gene sequence: CDR1 MNHNS, CDR2 SASEGT. CDR3 length: 17 residues. V shed 0 bases, J shed 7 bases, and the junction held 10 bases outside the gene matches. This TCR derives from a female donor with lung adenocarcinoma. The CD4 and CD8 labels of this study may be unreliable. The sample comprised CD4+ T cells from the center of a lung tumor. The J gene is TRBJ2-4, the V gene TRBV6-1, with 9 bases fitting TRBD1. The CDR3 nucleotides are TGTGCCAGCAGTGAAGCGATTGGGACAGGGAGGGTGAACATTCAGTACTTC. Translating it yields CASSEAIGTGRVNIQYF.